This entry lists 32 T cell receptor beta chains sequenced from one sample in a study of T cells expressing NK-cell markers. From its re-call of the 5' RACE reads, TCRdb lists each CDR3 protein once, without DNA. The repertoire table contains 350,000 to 500,000 distinct CDR3 sequences. The material sequenced was blood T cells: a sorted CD56 or NKG2C T cell subset, CD4+ or CD8+ T cells, or bulk PBMC T cells (not recorded which). The receptors stem from a woman aged 18-70 years in good health.

The rearrangement links TRBV7-7 to TRBJ2-7; TCRdb designates TRBD1, a call that cannot be tested without DNA. CDR1 is SSHAT and CDR2 is FNYEAQ in the germline V gene (reference sequence). The length of the CDR3 is 16 residues. CDR3: CASSLAGPLGVDEQYF.

This rearrangement joins TRBV7-2 to TRBJ2-1; TCRdb's D gene call, TRBD1, goes unchecked for lack of DNA. CDR3 length: 16 residues. Germline loops: CDR1 SGHTA, CDR2 FQGNSA. The CDR3 here is CASSAPGVRLYNEQFF.

CDR3 protein: CASSLAGAHPITDTQYF. V is TRBV7-8 and J is TRBJ2-3; as DNA is missing, the TRBD2 call by TCRdb cannot be tested. The CDR3 spans 17 residues. CDR1 and CDR2 from the germline V gene are SGHVS and FQNEAQ. Combining the CDR3 with reference TRBV7-8 and TRBJ2-3 gives the whole variable domain GAGVSQSPRYKVAKRGQDVALRCDPISGHVSLFWYQQALGQGPEFLTYFQNEAQLDKSGLPSDRFFAERPEGSVSTLKIQRTQQEDSAVYLCASSLAGAHPITDTQYFGPGTRLTVL.

The V gene is TRBV9, the J gene TRBJ2-5. CDR3 length: 12 residues. CDR1 SGDLS and CDR2 YYNGEE come from the germline V gene. The CDR3 protein is CASSPGRETQYF.

The gene calls are TRBV5-1 and TRBJ2-5; TCRdb reports TRBD1, a call that lacks DNA to check it against. Germline V lookup: CDR1 SGHRS, CDR2 YFSETQ. This CDR3 contains 14 residues. The CDR3: CASSFPGGHETQYF.

The V gene is TRBV18, the J gene TRBJ2-7; TCRdb selects TRBD2, and the lack of DNA leaves this call unchecked. CDR3 length equals 14 residues. Germline CDR1 reads KGHSH; CDR2 reads LQKENI. CDR3 loop: CASSFEREGREQYF.

V gene TRBV6-9 combines with J gene TRBJ1-1; as DNA is missing, the TRBD1 call by TCRdb cannot be tested. Germline V CDR1 and CDR2: MNHGY, SVAAGI. The CDR3 covers 11 residues. The CDR3 sequence: CASPGDTEAFF.

The chain couples TRBV29-1 to TRBJ1-3; the D call from TCRdb, TRBD1, cannot be confirmed without DNA. Germline V gene lookup returns CDR1 SQVTM and CDR2 ANQGSEA. The CDR3 consists of 13 residues. The CDR3: CSARAGSGNTIYF.

The chain uses TRBV19 and TRBJ2-1. The germline gives CDR1 LNHDA, CDR2 SQIVND (reference sequence). The CDR3 spans 14 residues. The CDR3: CASTIRSSYNEQFF.

This chain uses TRBV6-4 with TRBJ1-6. The CDR3 spans 14 residues. Looked up from germline, CDR1 is MRHNA and CDR2 is SNTAGT. The CDR3 protein is CASSAAEDNSPLHF.

The V call is TRBV7-2, the J call TRBJ1-1. The CDR3 is 14 amino acids. Germline lookup yields CDR1 SGHTA and CDR2 FQGNSA. CDR3 amino acids: CASSLQAGDTEAFF.

The chain has TRBV29-1 and TRBJ2-3; the D call of TRBD1 rests on TCRdb alone, since no DNA is present to check it. Germline V lookup: CDR1 SQVTM, CDR2 ANQGSEA. The CDR3 spans 13 residues. The CDR3 sequence is CSVERTGGDTQYF.

V usage is TRBV2 and J usage is TRBJ2-2. The CDR3 runs 14 residues. Germline V gene lookup returns CDR1 SNHLY and CDR2 FYNNEI. CDR3 sequence: CASRDRTNTGELFF.

J is TRBJ1-6 and V is TRBV5-1. The CDR3 covers 15 residues. The germline V gene encodes CDR1 SGHRS and CDR2 YFSETQ. The CDR3 is CASSRAGPHNSPLHF. Together with reference TRBV5-1 and TRBJ1-6, the CDR3 gives the full variable domain: KAGVTQTPRYLIKTRGQQVTLSCSPISGHRSVSWYQQTPGQGLQFLFEYFSETQRNKGNFPGRFSGRQFSNSRSEMNVSTLELGDSALYLCASSRAGPHNSPLHFGNGTRLTVT.

The chain joins TRBV15 to TRBJ2-2; TCRdb picks TRBD1, but there is no DNA to check that call. The V gene's germline CDR1 is LNHNV and CDR2 YYDKDF (reference sequence). This CDR3 has 14 amino acids. CDR3 loop: CATSRDRDPGELFF.

The CDR3 loop is CASMRLAGTYNEQFF. V and J are TRBV5-6 and TRBJ2-1; TCRdb's D gene call, TRBD2, goes unchecked for lack of DNA. Per germline, CDR1 SGHDT and CDR2 YYEEEE. The CDR3 extends over 15 amino acids. The full variable domain, completed using reference TRBV5-6 and TRBJ2-1, is DAGVTQSPTHLIKTRGQQVTLRCSPKSGHDTVSWYQQALGQGPQFIFQYYEEEERQRGNFPDRFSGHQFPNYSSELNVNALLLGDSALYLCASMRLAGTYNEQFFGPGTRLTVL.

The V and J genes are TRBV6-1 and TRBJ1-2; the D call from TCRdb, TRBD1, cannot be confirmed without DNA. CDR1 and CDR2 from the germline V gene are MNHNS and SASEGT. The CDR3 is 15 residues long. The CDR3 sequence is CASRHGQSTNYGYTF.

This chain uses TRBV20-1 with TRBJ1-5. This CDR3 is built from 11 residues. CDR1 and CDR2 from the germline V gene are DFQATT and SNEGSKA (reference sequence). The CDR3: CSALGDQPQHF.

The V and J genes are TRBV29-1 and TRBJ1-1; TCRdb gives TRBD1 as the D gene, but with no DNA this cannot be confirmed. Germline V gives CDR1 SQVTM, CDR2 ANQGSEA. The CDR3 loop spans 15 amino acids. The CDR3 is CSVADRSAPNTEAFF.

CDR3 sequence reads: CSAREGSTVPSSYNSPLHF. This chain uses TRBV20-1 with TRBJ1-6. CDR3 length: 19 amino acids. Germline loops: CDR1 DFQATT, CDR2 SNEGSKA (reference sequence).

V usage is TRBV27 and J usage is TRBJ2-5; checking the TCRdb D call of TRBD1 is not possible without DNA. CDR1 and CDR2 (germline): MNHEY, SMNVEV (reference sequence). The CDR3 runs 14 residues. CDR3: CASSLRGVWETQYF.

The chain couples TRBV20-1 to TRBJ1-5; TCRdb names TRBD1, which stays unverified in the absence of DNA. Per the germline V gene, CDR1 is DFQATT and CDR2 is SNEGSKA (reference sequence). There are 14 residues in the CDR3. This CDR3 is CSAEPGHQNQPQHF.

The J gene is TRBJ2-1, the V gene TRBV24-1; TCRdb selects TRBD2, and the lack of DNA leaves this call unchecked. The CDR3 spans 17 residues. CDR1 KGHDR and CDR2 SFDVKD come from the germline V gene. This CDR3 reads CATSDNGRGGSYNEQFF.

V is TRBV7-2 and J is TRBJ1-1; the TCRdb call, TRBD1, lacks DNA for checking. Germline V gene sequence: CDR1 SGHTA, CDR2 FQGNSA. The CDR3 totals 15 residues. The CDR3 spells CASSFLGQIGVEAFF. Full variable domain (rest looked up from reference TRBV7-2 and TRBJ1-1): GAGVSQSPSNKVTEKGKDVELRCDPISGHTALYWYRQSLGQGLEFLIYFQGNSAPDKSGLPSDRFSAERTGGSVSTLTIQRTQQEDSAVYLCASSFLGQIGVEAFFGQGTRLTVV.

This sequence joins TRBV7-2 and TRBJ1-5; TCRdb proposes TRBD1, but this gene call is untestable without DNA. Germline CDR1 is SGHTA and CDR2 is FQGNSA. The CDR3 is 13 amino acids. The CDR3: CASSVGRDGPQHF.

The chain combines TRBV20-1 with TRBJ2-7; TCRdb names TRBD1, which stays unverified in the absence of DNA. CDR1 is DFQATT and CDR2 is SNEGSKA in the germline V gene (reference sequence). CDR3 size: 15 residues. CDR3: CSATDTGGNSYEQYF.

The rearrangement links TRBV20-1 to TRBJ2-1. The CDR3 spans 12 residues. Germline CDR1 DFQATT, CDR2 SNEGSKA (reference sequence). CDR3 loop: CSARVPTNEQFF.

V and J are TRBV11-2 and TRBJ1-3; with no DNA, the TCRdb D assignment of TRBD1 cannot be verified. Germline-derived CDR1 and CDR2 are SGHAT and FQNNGV. The CDR3 consists of 14 residues. CDR3: CASSSRGPGNTIYF. Full variable domain (rest looked up from reference TRBV11-2 and TRBJ1-3): EAGVAQSPRYKIIEKRQSVAFWCNPISGHATLYWYQQILGQGPKLLIQFQNNGVVDDSQLPKDRFSAERLKGVDSTLKIQPAKLEDSAVYLCASSSRGPGNTIYFGEGSWLTVV.

V gene TRBV6-1 combines with J gene TRBJ2-7; the TCRdb D gene call, TRBD1, has no DNA to confirm it. The germline gives CDR1 MNHNS, CDR2 SASEGT. The CDR3 runs to 16 residues. This CDR3 is CASNAGQGFPTYEQYF.

The chain uses TRBV11-2 and TRBJ2-6; the TCRdb D gene call, TRBD1, has no DNA to confirm it. Germline assignment: CDR1 SGHAT and CDR2 FQNNGV. The CDR3 spans 16 residues. CDR3 region: CARDRDSYSGANVLTF.

V gene TRBV20-1 combines with J gene TRBJ1-1; there is no DNA to check the TCRdb D call of TRBD1. The V gene's germline CDR1 is DFQATT and CDR2 SNEGSKA (reference sequence). The CDR3 contains 14 residues. CDR3 amino acids: CSAREDIRGNEAFF.

The rearrangement joins TRBV6-1 to TRBJ2-1. The germline V gene has CDR1 MNHNS and CDR2 SASEGT. The CDR3 consists of 13 residues. The CDR3 protein is CASTRAPYNEQFF.